Reported below is one T cell receptor beta chain. Sample treatment: around 19 received Ad26.COV2.S at low or high dose, single or two shots; about 5 received placebo; per-sample allocation not given. After the first vaccine or placebo injection, samples were drawn on day 63. An 18-55-year-old adult in Boston served as donor. Germline-derived CDR1 and CDR2 are MNHEY and SVGAGI. The CDR3 has 14 amino acids. V gave up 7 bases and J gave up 3 bases; unmatched junction bases: 9. This specimen belongs to a study of Ad26.COV2.S vaccination and SARS-CoV-2 variants. Produced via immunoSEQ multiplex PCR; TCRdb's table is partial and in-frame only. The sample yields about 680,000 clones, 70% to 90% seen once.

The TCR sequence derives from a person between 18 and 59 years old who received the Ad26.COV2.S COVID-19 vaccine or a placebo. The rearrangement links TRBV6-5 to TRBJ2-7, with 7 bases fitting TRBD1. The sequencing used peripheral blood, collected in a trial of Ad26.COV2.S vaccine versus placebo. CDR3 nucleotide sequence: TGTGCCAGCACCCAGACAGGGCGGATCTACGAGCAGTACTTC. Amino acid sequence: CASTQTGRIYEQYF.